This TCR beta chain was sequenced in a study of cytomegalovirus exposure and HLA in healthy donors (dated by TCRdb to between 2016 and 2019). Describing the broader study: The roughly 650 repertoires of the first cohort and the roughly 120 validation repertoires were produced on the same platform, according to a later analysis. The aim of the study was to test whether cataloging public T cell receptors could identify signatures of past pathogen exposure. In addition to the first cohort of roughly 670 subjects, a separate validation cohort of 120 different subjects was used. High-throughput TCR immunosequencing, statistical association of individual TCRs with disease status, and machine learning were combined to predict cytomegalovirus infection status. What the research found in general, with its limitations: In a later analysis, TCRs clustered in the first cohort were found to also tend to co-occur in the roughly 110 validation repertoires, with 90% to 95% of cluster scores above 0. While some public TCRs were present in many individuals, most TCR sequences turned up only very rarely across donors. In the study, 150 to 200 TCR beta chains were listed as associated with cytomegalovirus. The authors suggested that the approach could potentially be extended to other disease states and immunological phenotypes. In vitro tests confirmed that a few of the cytomegalovirus-associated TCR beta chains recognize cytomegalovirus antigens. A later analysis lacked HLA typing for the validation cohort, so it scored co-occurrence in that cohort across all 110 or so repertoires. In both the original and validation cohorts, the classifier was reported to diagnose cytomegalovirus status with high specificity and sensitivity.

There are 17 amino acids in the CDR3, from cysteine to phenylalanine inclusive. Only the CDR3 region is kept as DNA, spanning 51 bases read in frame from base 1. For this chain, trimming is 0 bases at the V end and 0 bases at the J end, and the number of junction bases without a gene match is 2. From the germline V gene (reference sequence), CDR1 is MNHEY and CDR2 is SMNVEV. Library creation used the immunoSEQ multiplex PCR assay. As for the original processing: A statistical classification framework was developed to diagnose cytomegalovirus status using the catalog of TCR beta chain sequences. Held by TCRdb, this immuneACCESS table contains in-frame sequences only and omits some clones. Under half of the omission traces to an unresolved V gene where checked; the cause of the rest is unknown. The V and J calls and clone size come from that table; D and trimming were worked out from the DNA. The table for this sample lists 150,000 to 200,000 clones; roughly 86% of them were counted only once. The top ten constitute roughly 6.6% of the sample.

The donors were included in the validation cohort of over a hundred subjects, a group kept apart from the approximately 690-subject first cohort. A word on this clone: Its antigen remains undetermined. Per-base quality was not reported, and no clone a single base away is much larger than it.

The receptor was isolated from a man aged 25-45 years in good health and CMV-seropositive. Material for sequencing was PBMCs. The chain employs TRBV27 and TRBJ2-6; TRBD1 fits 7 bases in the junction. The sequenced DNA is TGTGCCAGCAGTTTATCCGGGACAGTCTCTGGGGCCAACGTCCTGACTTTC. Its coded protein is CASSLSGTVSGANVLTF.